Listed below are T cell receptor beta chains from one sample, sequenced in a study of CXCR3-negative and CXCR3-positive naive CD8 T cells. TCRdb re-called the 5' RACE reads and shows each CDR3 protein once, DNA omitted. Here the sample table reports tens of thousands of distinct CDR3 sequences. Sequenced: naive CXCR3- CD8+ T cells from blood. These receptors all stem from a human donor in good health. Some clones in this sample may be carry-over from other donors' samples. Both conserved end residues are part of each CDR3. Expanded clones get a size class; other rows say once, few or many, or leave the size out.

cdr3_length,j_call,clone_size,v_call,cdr3_aa
12,TRBJ2-2,medium-sized,TRBV29-1,CSVDLGSGELFF
13,TRBJ2-7,NA,TRBV5-1,CASSLAKSYEQYF
16,TRBJ2-1,NA,TRBV4-1,CASSQDSGRAYNEQFF
12,TRBJ2-7,NA,TRBV7-9,CASSSISREQYF
14,TRBJ2-7,NA,TRBV6-1,CASSEPGLSYEQYF
16,TRBJ2-3,NA,TRBV29-1,CSVEGRERGWPDTQYF
14,TRBJ2-5,NA,TRBV6-5,CASSYEGDLETQYF
13,TRBJ2-3,NA,TRBV27,CASSFGFTDTQYF
14,TRBJ2-7,NA,TRBV10-3,CAISEGTARDEQYF
15,TRBJ2-7,NA,TRBV4-1,CASSQEGTSLREQYF
15,TRBJ2-1,NA,TRBV29-1,CSVEAGLAGPNEQFF
13,TRBJ2-1,NA,TRBV13,CASSRRSYNEQFF
16,TRBJ2-3,NA,TRBV6-4,CASSDSSGGAVDTQYF
13,TRBJ2-5,NA,TRBV29-1,CSVAYRGRETQYF
17,TRBJ2-1,NA,TRBV7-2,CASSLGGAGGGYNEQFF
15,TRBJ2-3,NA,TRBV11-2,CASSSVAGKTDTQYF
18,TRBJ1-4,NA,TRBV6-6,CASSYIGTGAYAREKLFF
13,TRBJ2-2,NA,TRBV29-1,CSVEGQNTGELFF
14,TRBJ2-5,NA,TRBV14,CASSQDLRQETQYF
14,TRBJ2-7,NA,TRBV5-1,CASSLAWGDYEQYF
14,TRBJ1-5,NA,TRBV18,CASSPRGPNQPQHF
14,TRBJ2-7,NA,TRBV6-5,CASRSGDSSYEQYF
13,TRBJ1-6,NA,TRBV28,CASSFPGGRPLHF
16,TRBJ2-2,NA,TRBV4-3,CASSHTPGQGAGELFF
13,TRBJ1-2,NA,TRBV28,CASSFGTAYGYTF
15,TRBJ2-7,NA,TRBV7-9,CASSHPRSQTYEQYF
13,TRBJ1-1,NA,TRBV28,CASNGGLNTEAFF
16,TRBJ2-7,NA,TRBV12-3/TRBV12-4,CASTYASSGFSYEQYF
13,TRBJ1-4,NA,TRBV27,CASSLPGNEKLFF
15,TRBJ2-7,NA,TRBV4-1,CASSQDRGTSYEQYF
13,TRBJ2-5,NA,TRBV25-1,CASSQQGGETQYF
14,TRBJ2-7,NA,TRBV7-9,CASSLVGSAYEQYF
14,TRBJ2-5,NA,TRBV5-1,CASSPEAGPETQYF
15,TRBJ2-1,NA,TRBV29-1,CSVGGGGASYNEQFF
17,TRBJ2-1,NA,TRBV13,CASSSHGERTNYNEQFF
14,TRBJ2-5,NA,TRBV2,CASSEEWQVETQYF
11,TRBJ1-2,NA,TRBV29-1,CSVGTGVVYTF